This T cell receptor (beta chain) originates from a study of OX40 agonist ivuxolimab in advanced cancers. Across the whole study: Ivuxolimab, an agonist antibody against OX40 (CD134), was given to patients. Patients were dosed intravenously with ivuxolimab at 0.01 to 10 mg/kg every 2 weeks. From about 23 to 85 years was the age range, with a mean of approximately 63 years, and over 70% were male.

The V and J ends lost 1 base and 3 bases, in that order; junction bases with no gene match: 10. The CDR3 contains 19 residues. Germline-derived CDR1 and CDR2 are SGHTA and FQGNSA. The study, taken as a whole, reports: Blood T cells, both CD4+ and CD8+, expanded clonally by week 6 at 0.1 to 3.0 mg/kg.

Regarding this clone: Its antigen remains unknown.

Profiling relied on immunoSEQ multiplex PCR, and the TCRdb table lists in-frame clones only, not all of them. The sample consists of some 100,000 clones, 90% of them appearing once. The rearrangement uses TRBV7-2 and TRBJ2-4, with TRBD2 matching 12 bases. This TCR came from an adult with an advanced solid tumor such as melanoma, head and neck, liver or kidney cancer. Sequencing used CD4+ or CD8+ T cells sorted from blood, obtained in a trial of the OX40 agonist ivuxolimab. CDR3 coding DNA: TGTGCCAGCAGCTTAGGACTTCCGGGACTAGCGGGCTACAAAAACATTCAGTACTTC. This gives the protein CASSLGLPGLAGYKNIQYF.